These 32 T cell receptor beta chains share one sample of origin, sequenced in a study of T-cell reconstitution after alpha-beta-depleted transplantation in children. Unique molecular identifiers tagged the TCRbeta library. MiXCR, applied by TCRdb to the PCR reads, yields one record per CDR3 protein. The sample holds approximately 400,000 distinct CDR3 sequences; approximately 11% are singletons and the top ten take roughly 5.5%. The sample consisted of PBMCs from the stem cell graft donor, taken from the stem cell graft. The receptor set was obtained from a human donor who donated a stem cell graft to a child with acute myeloid leukemia.

This clonotype has more than one count but fewer than ten. The genes are TRBV5-1 and TRBJ2-5; 7 bases agree with TRBD1. This CDR3 comprises 14 residues. J gave up 5 bases and V 1 base, and 5 bases lay outside the gene matches. The germline V gene has CDR1 SGHRS and CDR2 YFSETQ. CDR3 in DNA: TGCGCCAGCAGCTTGACGCACAGGGGTGAGACCCAGTACTTC. Amino acid sequence: CASSLTHRGETQYF.

This clonotype has just a few counts. The chain uses TRBV7-9 and TRBJ1-1; a weak D match, TRBD1 (6 bases). V lost 5 bases and J lost 3, with 10 bases in between. The CDR3 spans 13 residues. Germline CDR1 and CDR2: SEHNR and FQNEAQ (reference sequence). CDR3: CASSRGFDTEAFF. The CDR3 DNA follows: TGTGCCAGCAGCAGGGGGTTTGACACTGAAGCTTTCTTT. The variable domain in full, completed from reference TRBV7-9 and TRBJ1-1, reads DTGVSQNPRHKITKRGQNVTFRCDPISEHNRLYWYRQTLGQGPEFLTYFQNEAQLEKSRLLSDRFSAERPKGSFSTLEIQRTEQGDSAMYLCASSRGFDTEAFFGQGTRLTVV.

The chain combines TRBV9 with TRBJ2-2; tentatively, D is TRBD2 (7 bases). V lost 4 bases to trimming and J lost 6 bases, with 16 bases between them. The CDR3 sequence is 15 residues long. Germline-derived CDR1 and CDR2 are SGDLS and YYNGEE. The CDR3 spells CASSSTGGRSGELFF. Written as DNA, the CDR3 is TGTGCCAGCAGCTCGACCGGGGGGCGGTCCGGGGAGCTGTTTTTT.

The DNA of the CDR3 is TGTGCCAGCAGCCCAGGTGTGGATAACACCGGGGAGCTGTTTTTT. This translates into CASSPGVDNTGELFF. The chain is built from TRBV5-6 and TRBJ2-2; D is unresolved. Germline V gene sequence: CDR1 SGHDT, CDR2 YYEEEE. The length of the CDR3 is 15 residues. V was pared by 4 bases and J by 2 bases, with 12 bases between.

This clonotype was seen only a few times. The J gene is TRBJ2-7, the V gene TRBV12-3 or TRBV12-4; D gene uncertain. Trimming removed 1 base at V and 2 bases at J, with 9 bases between. The CDR3 covers 14 residues. The CDR3 DNA is TGTGCCAGCAGTTTAGGGATGACGCCCTACGAGCAGTACGTC. Residues: CASSLGMTPYEQYV.

This clonotype was seen more than once but under ten times. The chain joins TRBV12-3 or TRBV12-4 to TRBJ1-4; perhaps TRBD1 as D (5 bases). The CDR3 loop spans 15 amino acids. Trimming cost V 5 bases and J 5 bases, with 15 bases left between them. The CDR3 spells CASSQDRRPNEKLFF. The CDR3 nucleotides are TGTGCCAGCAGTCAAGACAGACGACCCAATGAAAAACTGTTTTTT.

This clonotype has only a few counts. The rearrangement joins TRBV4-2 to TRBJ1-1; TRBD1 might be the D (6 bases). The CDR3 runs 14 residues. The germline V gene encodes CDR1 LGHNA and CDR2 YNFKEQ. The V end lost 3 bases, the J end lost 4 bases, and 12 bases lay between the germline ends. The CDR3: CASSQTGPGTEAFF. The CDR3 nucleotides read TGTGCCAGCAGCCAGACAGGCCCAGGCACTGAAGCTTTCTTT.

The chain is built from TRBV5-1 and TRBJ2-7; weak D call: TRBD2 (5 bases). Germline CDR1 and CDR2: SGHRS and YFSETQ. This CDR3 has 13 residues. Trimming cost V 2 bases and J 6 bases, with 12 bases left between them. The CDR3 sequence: CASSLKGVGEQYV. In DNA form, the CDR3 reads TGCGCCAGCAGCTTAAAGGGAGTTGGCGAGCAGTACGTC.

This clonotype was counted only a few times. The chain recombines TRBV24-1 with TRBJ2-5, with 7 bases that match TRBD2. Per germline, CDR1 KGHDR and CDR2 SFDVKD. This CDR3 has 13 amino acids. V lost 4 bases and J lost 4; bases outside the gene matches: 2. The CDR3 region is CATSEGGRETQYF. CDR3 DNA sequence: TGTGCCACCAGTGAGGGAGGGAGAGAGACCCAGTACTTC.

With regard to this clonotype: This may be a read error, as it is one base from a much larger clone. The chain links TRBV5-1 to TRBJ2-3; D uncertain. The CDR3 has 14 residues. Germline V gene data show CDR1 as SGHRS and CDR2 as YFSETQ. This chain's CDR3 is CASSVGLAYDTQCF. The CDR3 DNA reads as TGCGCCAGCAGCGTAGGCCTCGCATACGATACGCAGTGTTTT.

In its sample, this clonotype was seen a few times. The V call is TRBV7-9, the J call TRBJ2-3; 10 nucleotides agree with TRBD1. The CDR3 runs 14 residues. V dropped 8 bases and J dropped 5; count of bases not matched to a gene: 7. Germline V lookup: CDR1 SEHNR, CDR2 FQNEAQ (reference sequence). The CDR3 coding sequence is TGTGCCAGCCAAGAGGGACAGGGGAGAGATACGCAGTATTTT. Residues: CASQEGQGRDTQYF.

This clonotype was seen more than once but under ten times. The chain has TRBV29-1 and TRBJ1-2; D is ambiguous. The CDR3 runs to 13 residues. Trimming removed 7 bases at V and 2 bases at J, with 14 bases between. Germline V gene data show CDR1 as SQVTM and CDR2 as ANQGSEA. In DNA form, the CDR3 reads TGCAGCGCAGAGACGCTCTCCAACTATGGCTACACCTTC. This gives the protein CSAETLSNYGYTF. The full variable domain, completed using reference TRBV29-1 and TRBJ1-2, is SAVISQKPSRDICQRGTSLTIQCQVDSQVTMMFWYRQQPGQSLTLIATANQGSEATYESGFVIDKFPISRPNLTFSTLTVSNMSPEDSSIYLCSAETLSNYGYTFGSGTRLTVV.

The chain links TRBV5-1 to TRBJ2-1, with 7 nucleotides matching TRBD1. CDR1 is SGHRS, CDR2 YFSETQ, per germline. The CDR3 sequence is 14 residues long. The J segment lost 7 bases and the V segment lost 3 bases, leaving 7 bases of the junction unmatched. The CDR3 DNA reads TGCGCCAGCAGCTGGACGGGACAGTCGAATGAGCAGTTCTTC. Its translation: CASSWTGQSNEQFF.

The V call is TRBV9, the J call TRBJ2-1, with 9 bases identical to TRBD2. The CDR3 length is 18 residues. Per germline, CDR1 SGDLS and CDR2 YYNGEE. V dropped 0 bases and J dropped 2; count of bases not matched to a gene: 9. CDR3 in amino acids: CASSVGPSSGKAYNEQFF. DNA for the CDR3: TGTGCCAGCAGCGTAGGACCCTCTAGCGGGAAGGCCTACAATGAGCAGTTCTTC. The entire variable domain, with the rest obtained from reference TRBV9 and TRBJ2-1, is as follows: DSGVTQTPKHLITATGQRVTLRCSPRSGDLSVYWYQQSLDQGLQFLIQYYNGEERAKGNILERFSAQQFPDLHSELNLSSLELGDSALYFCASSVGPSSGKAYNEQFFGPGTRLTVL.

The J gene is TRBJ2-1, the V gene TRBV6-1; 11 nucleotides line up with TRBD2. The germline CDR1 and CDR2 sequences are MNHNS and SASEGT. V dropped 4 bases and J dropped 7; count of bases not matched to a gene: 9. The CDR3 runs to 16 residues. CDR3 sequence: CASSATSGSRGNEQFF. In DNA form, the CDR3 reads TGTGCCAGCAGTGCTACTAGCGGGAGTCGGGGTAATGAGCAGTTCTTC.

The rearrangement links TRBV11-2 to TRBJ1-2, with D perhaps TRBD1 (6 bases). Germline CDR1 is SGHAT and CDR2 is FQNNGV. The CDR3 consists of 14 residues. Trimming cost V 1 base and J 3 bases, with 9 bases left between them. The CDR3: CASSLAQGDYGYTF. The CDR3 DNA sequence: TGTGCCAGCAGCTTAGCACAGGGCGACTATGGCTACACCTTC.

V gene TRBV27 combines with J gene TRBJ1-5; a weak D match, TRBD1 (6 bases). Trimming shortened V by 7 bases and J by 6 bases, and 16 bases separated the two germline ends. Germline assignment: CDR1 MNHEY and CDR2 SMNVEV (reference sequence). This CDR3 has 14 amino acids. The CDR3 region has the DNA TGTGCCAGCATGCCATTGGGGGCGGGTCAGCCCCAGCATTTT. As protein: CASMPLGAGQPQHF.

J is TRBJ2-7 and V is TRBV6-2 or TRBV6-3; D is undetermined. The CDR3 is made up of 11 amino acids. Germline-derived CDR1 and CDR2 are MNHEY and SVGEGT. Trimming shortened V by 4 bases and J by 10 bases, and 11 bases separated the two germline ends. Here the CDR3 reads CASSFSGIQYV. The CDR3 coding sequence is TGTGCCAGCAGTTTCTCCGGTATTCAGTACGTC.

This clonotype was observed a handful of times. The rearrangement joins TRBV10-3 to TRBJ1-5; a possible D gene is TRBD1 (5 bases). The V and J ends lost 2 bases and 3 bases respectively, with 8 bases between them. The CDR3 is 14 amino acids. CDR1 is ENHRY and CDR2 is SYGVKD in the germline V gene. CDR3 region: CAISETQVNQPQHF. DNA of the CDR3: TGTGCCATCAGTGAGACACAGGTCAATCAGCCCCAGCATTTT.

This clonotype was seen ten or more times. The V call is TRBV5-1, the J call TRBJ2-2, with 11 bases fitting TRBD2. J was trimmed by 2 bases and V by 0 bases; bases with no gene match: 3. Germline loops: CDR1 SGHRS, CDR2 YFSETQ. The CDR3 contains 17 residues. The CDR3 loop is CASSLGTSGSNTGELFF. The CDR3 DNA sequence: TGCGCCAGCAGCTTGGGTACTAGCGGGAGTAACACCGGGGAGCTGTTTTTT.

This chain uses TRBV9 with TRBJ2-1, with 8 positions matching TRBD2. The CDR3 consists of 16 residues. Per germline, CDR1 SGDLS and CDR2 YYNGEE. The J segment lost 5 bases and the V segment lost 0 bases, leaving 7 bases of the junction unmatched. The CDR3 nucleotides read TGTGCCAGCAGCGTAGGAGCGGGAGATCTAGACAATGAGCAGTTCTTC. Translation gives CASSVGAGDLDNEQFF.

This clonotype was seen more than once but under ten times. V usage is TRBV7-2 and J usage is TRBJ1-2; D perhaps matches TRBD1 (5 bases). Trimming stripped 2 bases from V and 3 bases from J, with 10 bases between. From germline, CDR1 is SGHTA and CDR2 FQGNSA. There are 14 residues in the CDR3. CDR3: CASSLPGSDYGYTF. In DNA, the CDR3 is TGTGCCAGCAGCTTACCAGGGTCGGACTATGGCTACACCTTC.

This clonotype came up many times. The chain links TRBV5-1 to TRBJ1-6; D uncertain. From germline, CDR1 is SGHRS and CDR2 YFSETQ. V was pared by 0 bases and J by 1 base, with 5 bases between. The CDR3 length is 15 residues. This chain's CDR3 is CASSLGESYNSPLHF. The CDR3 DNA reads as TGCGCCAGCAGCTTGGGGGAATCCTATAATTCACCCCTCCACTTT.

This clonotype occurred a few times. The chain couples TRBV12-3 or TRBV12-4 to TRBJ1-1, with 7 nucleotides matching TRBD1. Trimming removed 3 bases from V and 5 bases from J; junction bases left unmatched: 12. The CDR3 length is 16 residues. The CDR3 protein is CASSFPAGTERTEAFF. The CDR3 region has the DNA TGTGCCAGCAGTTTCCCCGCCGGGACAGAGAGAACTGAAGCTTTCTTT.

This clonotype was seen many times. This sequence joins TRBV10-3 and TRBJ2-7; 7 positions match TRBD2. Trimming cost V 10 bases and J 6 bases; bases outside gene matches: 6. The CDR3 runs 11 residues. The germline CDR1 and CDR2 sequences are ENHRY and SYGVKD. The CDR3 region has the DNA TGTGCCACCCTGGGGGGGAGCGAGCAGTACTTC. As protein: CATLGGSEQYF.

J is TRBJ2-1 and V is TRBV25-1, with TRBD2 matching 14 bases. The J segment lost 9 bases and the V segment lost 4 bases, leaving 8 bases of the junction unmatched. Germline assignment: CDR1 MGHDK and CDR2 SYGVNS. The CDR3 has 16 amino acids. The CDR3 nucleotides are TGTGCCAGCAGTGGATCGGGGACTAGCGGGAGCGCTGAGCAGTTCTTC. This sequence encodes CASSGSGTSGSAEQFF.

V gene TRBV20-1 combines with J gene TRBJ1-1, with D perhaps TRBD1 (6 bases). The CDR3 spans 11 residues. Per the germline V gene, CDR1 is DFQATT and CDR2 is SNEGSKA (reference sequence). DNA for the CDR3: TGCACCCTGGACAGGAACACTGAAGCTTTCTTT. Encoded protein: CTLDRNTEAFF.

In DNA form, the CDR3 reads TGCGCCAGCAGTGCGGCGGGCTCTGGAAACACCATATATTTT. Its translation: CASSAAGSGNTIYF. The rearrangement joins TRBV10-2 to TRBJ1-3; D is uncertain. This CDR3 has 14 residues. Germline CDR1 reads WSHSY; CDR2 reads SAAADI. Deletions cut 4 bases from V and 0 bases from J, with 7 bases between.

This clonotype occurred a few times. This sequence joins TRBV4-2 and TRBJ2-7; TRBD1 aligns across 7 bases. CDR3 length: 16 residues. The ends lost 4 bases at V and 0 bases at J; junction bases unmatched: 9. Germline assignment: CDR1 LGHNA and CDR2 YNFKEQ. This CDR3 is CASSPERGQPSYEQYF. Written as DNA, the CDR3 is TGTGCCAGCAGCCCCGAAAGGGGACAGCCCTCCTACGAGCAGTACTTC.

This clonotype has ten or more counts. This sequence joins TRBV14 and TRBJ2-1, with 7 bases aligning to TRBD1. Germline V gene data show CDR1 as SGHDN and CDR2 as FVKESK. The CDR3 runs 13 residues. Germline trimming cut 4 bases from V and 9 bases from J; bases unmatched to any gene: 6. The CDR3 DNA reads TGTGCCAGCAGCCGCCTACAGGGGAGTGAGCAGTTCTTC. Its translation is CASSRLQGSEQFF.

This clonotype came up a few times. The chain is built from TRBV29-1 and TRBJ1-2; D is undetermined. The V gene lost 1 base and the J gene lost 4 bases, with 4 bases spanning the gap. Germline CDR1 reads SQVTM; CDR2 reads ANQGSEA. The CDR3 loop spans 11 amino acids. The DNA of the CDR3 is TGCAGCGTTGAAGCAGTCTATGGCTACACCTTC. This codes for CSVEAVYGYTF.

The genes are TRBV20-1 and TRBJ2-2; the D call may be TRBD1 or TRBD2 (6 bases each). CDR1 and CDR2 from the germline V gene are DFQATT and SNEGSKA (reference sequence). V lost 2 bases and J 8 bases, leaving 12 bases between the germline ends. The CDR3 spans 13 residues. The CDR3 sequence is CSARLGGTGELFF. The CDR3, as DNA: TGCAGTGCTAGATTGGGGGGCACTGGGGAGCTGTTTTTT.